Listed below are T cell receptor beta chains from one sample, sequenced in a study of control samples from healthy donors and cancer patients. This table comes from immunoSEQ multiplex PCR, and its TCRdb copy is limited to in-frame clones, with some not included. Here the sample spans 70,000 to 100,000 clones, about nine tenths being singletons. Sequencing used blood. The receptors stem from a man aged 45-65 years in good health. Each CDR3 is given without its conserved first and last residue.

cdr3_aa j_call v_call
ASSPDRGLNEKLF TRBJ1-4 TRBV5-1
ASSLGGDSGNTIY TRBJ1-3 TRBV27
ASSLGQGTGVYGYT TRBJ1-2 TRBV5-1
ASSIAGSGNTIY TRBJ1-3 TRBV19
SAKRQYGYT TRBJ1-2 TRBV20-1
ASSLGTRSYNEQF TRBJ2-1 TRBV3-1/TRBV3-2
ASSWDRGTEAF TRBJ1-1 TRBV28
ASSKGWGTGELF TRBJ2-2 TRBV19
ASSLDREVERLF TRBJ1-4 TRBV7-9
ATLPGQWDNEQF TRBJ2-1 TRBV10-3
ASHREDNSPLH TRBJ1-6 TRBV10-3
SVLGQWTYEQY TRBJ2-7 TRBV29-1
ASLWGGDQPQH TRBJ1-5 TRBV6-5
ASRLGRSNTEAF TRBJ1-1 TRBV2
ASAAYSNQPQH TRBJ1-5 TRBV12-5
ASSLFTGYEQY TRBJ2-7 TRBV7-9
ASSPKLQGQHLQYNEQF TRBJ2-1 TRBV7-9
ASSINFGVQPQH TRBJ1-5 TRBV19
ASSPIGSGNTIY TRBJ1-3 TRBV18
ASSFLGQVGTDTQY TRBJ2-3 TRBV11-2
AWSDDRVTYEQY TRBJ2-7 TRBV30
ASSYSPLGNIQY TRBJ2-4 TRBV6-5
ASSFSGTKAEAF TRBJ1-1 TRBV5-6
ASSSGTGVETQY TRBJ2-5 TRBV5-1
ASSESGRVYGYT TRBJ1-2 TRBV10-2
ASSPRQIGNTIY TRBJ1-3 TRBV6-5
ASSLAHEKLF TRBJ1-4 TRBV12-3/TRBV12-4
ASSFDLGGEQY TRBJ2-7 TRBV27
ASSRAGVPEAF TRBJ1-1 TRBV12-3/TRBV12-4
ASRTELTSNQPQH TRBJ1-5 TRBV19
ASSKEQRQPITGTEAF TRBJ1-1 TRBV21-1
ASSADEARHTEAF TRBJ1-1 TRBV7-8
ASSPGSNQPQH TRBJ1-5 TRBV6-5
ASSSQGAADTQY TRBJ2-3 TRBV5-1
ASSLEPGRDHFQY TRBJ2-4 TRBV7-6
ASTAGSLSPLH TRBJ1-6 TRBV12-3/TRBV12-4